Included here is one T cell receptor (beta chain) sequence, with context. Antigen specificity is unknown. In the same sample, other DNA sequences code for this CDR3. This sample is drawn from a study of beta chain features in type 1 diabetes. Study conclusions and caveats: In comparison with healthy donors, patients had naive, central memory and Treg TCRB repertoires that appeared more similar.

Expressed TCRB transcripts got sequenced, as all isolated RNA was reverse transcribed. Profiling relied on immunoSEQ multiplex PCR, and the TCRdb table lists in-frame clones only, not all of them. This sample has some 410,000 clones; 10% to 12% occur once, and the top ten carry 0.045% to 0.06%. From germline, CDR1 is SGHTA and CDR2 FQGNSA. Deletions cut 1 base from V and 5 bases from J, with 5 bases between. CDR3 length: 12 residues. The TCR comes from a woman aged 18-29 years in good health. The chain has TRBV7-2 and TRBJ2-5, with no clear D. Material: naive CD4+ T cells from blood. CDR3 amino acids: CASSLVRETQYF. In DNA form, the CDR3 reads TGTGCCAGCAGCTTAGTGCGGGAGACCCAGTACTTC. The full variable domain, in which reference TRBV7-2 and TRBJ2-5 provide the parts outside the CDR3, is GAGVSQSPSNKVTEKGKDVELRCDPISGHTALYWYRQSLGQGLEFLIYFQGNSAPDKSGLPSDRFSAERTGGSVSTLTIQRTQQEDSAVYLCASSLVRETQYFGPGTRLLVL.